These 5 T cell receptor beta chains came from one sample sequenced in a study of blood T cell repertoires in COVID-19 (dated by TCRdb to 2018 to 2021). To prepare the library, the immunoSEQ multiplex PCR assay was applied. TCRdb took this table from immuneACCESS and kept in-frame rearrangements with V and J called. Such tables lack part of the clones; where checked against another copy, unresolved V genes explain under half of the gap, and the rest is unexplained. A total of about 260,000 clones appear in this sample, about 85% of them only once. The biggest ten clones account for around 4% of the sample. Sequences were obtained from peripheral blood. These receptors were obtained from a man in his fifties or sixties with acute or convalescent COVID-19.

Notes on this clone: Other DNA variants within this sample encode the same CDR3. The chain employs TRBV5-1 and TRBJ1-1, with D maybe TRBD1 (5 bases). This CDR3 contains 13 residues. V gave up 2 bases and J gave up 1 base, with 6 bases separating them. Germline-derived CDR1 and CDR2 are SGHRS and YFSETQ. The CDR3 sequence: CASSFGQNTEAFF. In DNA form, the CDR3 reads TGCGCCAGCAGCTTCGGACAGAACACTGAAGCTTTCTTT.

CDR3: CASSPGGTSYNEQFF. The CDR3 coding sequence is TGTGCCAGCAGCCCAGGTGGAACCTCCTACAATGAGCAGTTCTTC. The chain joins TRBV9 to TRBJ2-1; unclear D gene. The V gene's germline CDR1 is SGDLS and CDR2 YYNGEE. The germline V and J ends were trimmed by 4 bases and 0 bases, with 11 bases remaining between them. The CDR3 extends over 15 amino acids. The whole variable domain, filled in from reference TRBV9 and TRBJ2-1, reads DSGVTQTPKHLITATGQRVTLRCSPRSGDLSVYWYQQSLDQGLQFLIQYYNGEERAKGNILERFSAQQFPDLHSELNLSSLELGDSALYFCASSPGGTSYNEQFFGPGTRLTVL.

The chain uses TRBV11-1 and TRBJ2-7; 8 bases agree with TRBD2. Per germline, CDR1 SGHAT and CDR2 FQDESV (reference sequence). The V and J ends lost 4 bases and 4 bases, in that order; junction bases with no gene match: 9. The CDR3 has 15 residues. The DNA of the CDR3 is TGTGCCAGCAGCTCCCCAGCGGGAGAAGGATACGAGCAGTACTTC. As protein: CASSSPAGEGYEQYF.

This clone turned up a few times. V gene TRBV2 combines with J gene TRBJ1-5; D is possibly TRBD1 (5 bases). CDR3 length: 16 amino acids. From germline, CDR1 is SNHLY and CDR2 FYNNEI. Trimming took off 4 bases at V and 0 bases at J, with 13 bases between the two ends. The chain's CDR3 is CASSATGPYSNQPQHF. The DNA for the CDR3 is TGTGCCAGCAGTGCCACAGGACCTTATAGCAATCAGCCCCAGCATTTT.

The chain joins TRBV7-8 to TRBJ1-3; tentatively, D is TRBD1 (6 bases). This CDR3 has 16 amino acids. The germline V gene has CDR1 SGHVS and CDR2 FQNEAQ. The V end lost 0 bases, the J end lost 2 bases, and 11 bases lay between the germline ends. Here the CDR3 DNA reads TGTGCCAGCAGCTTAGCTACAGGGATTACTGGAAACACCATATATTTT. This translates into CASSLATGITGNTIYF.